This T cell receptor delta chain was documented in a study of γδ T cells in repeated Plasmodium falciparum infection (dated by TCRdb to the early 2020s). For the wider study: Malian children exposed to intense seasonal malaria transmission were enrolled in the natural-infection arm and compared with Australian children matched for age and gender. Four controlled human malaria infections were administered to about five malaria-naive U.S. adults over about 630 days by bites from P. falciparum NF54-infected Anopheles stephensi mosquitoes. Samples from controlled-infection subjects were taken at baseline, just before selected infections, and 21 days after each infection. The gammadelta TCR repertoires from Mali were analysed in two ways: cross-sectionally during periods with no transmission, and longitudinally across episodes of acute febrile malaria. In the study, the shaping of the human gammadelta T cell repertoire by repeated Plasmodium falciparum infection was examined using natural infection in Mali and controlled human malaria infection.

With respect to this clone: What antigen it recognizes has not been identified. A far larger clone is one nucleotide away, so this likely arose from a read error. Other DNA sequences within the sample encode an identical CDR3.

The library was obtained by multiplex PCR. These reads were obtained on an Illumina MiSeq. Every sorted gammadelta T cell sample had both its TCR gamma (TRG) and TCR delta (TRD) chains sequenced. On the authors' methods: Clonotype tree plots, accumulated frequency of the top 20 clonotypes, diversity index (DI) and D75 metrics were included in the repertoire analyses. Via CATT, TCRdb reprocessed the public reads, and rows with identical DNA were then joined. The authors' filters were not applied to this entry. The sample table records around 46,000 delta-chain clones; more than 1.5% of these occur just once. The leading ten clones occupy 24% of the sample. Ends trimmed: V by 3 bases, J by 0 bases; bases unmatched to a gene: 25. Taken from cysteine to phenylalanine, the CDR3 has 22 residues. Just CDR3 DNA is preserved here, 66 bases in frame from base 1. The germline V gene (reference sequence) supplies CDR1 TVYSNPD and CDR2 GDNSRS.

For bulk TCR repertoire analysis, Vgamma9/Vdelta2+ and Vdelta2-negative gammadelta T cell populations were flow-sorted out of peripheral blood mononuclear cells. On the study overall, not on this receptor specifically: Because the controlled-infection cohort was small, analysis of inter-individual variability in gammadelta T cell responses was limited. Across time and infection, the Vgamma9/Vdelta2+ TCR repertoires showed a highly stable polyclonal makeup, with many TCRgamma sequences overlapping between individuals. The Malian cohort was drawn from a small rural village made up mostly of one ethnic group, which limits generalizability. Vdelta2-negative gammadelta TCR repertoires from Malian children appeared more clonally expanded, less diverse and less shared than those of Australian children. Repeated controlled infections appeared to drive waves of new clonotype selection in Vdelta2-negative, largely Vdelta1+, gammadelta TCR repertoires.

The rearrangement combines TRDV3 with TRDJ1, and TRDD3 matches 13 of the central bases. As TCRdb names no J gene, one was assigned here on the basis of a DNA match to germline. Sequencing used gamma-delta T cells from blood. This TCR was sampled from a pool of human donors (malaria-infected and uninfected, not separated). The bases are TGTGCCTTCTCTTCCTACGGCACCTTACTGGGGGATACGGTACCTCACACCGATAAACTCATCTTT. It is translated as CAFSSYGTLLGDTVPHTDKLIF.